Listed below are T cell receptor beta chains from one sample, sequenced in a study of vaccination and CD4 T cells after COVID-19. TCRdb re-derived calls from the PCR reads in MiXCR, one entry per CDR3 protein. The profile covers about 14,000 distinct CDR3 sequences, with roughly 56% appearing a single time and around 17% taken by the ten largest. No antigen has been assigned to these receptors. Input material: CD4+ T cells from blood, cultured in vitro. These receptors were taken from a human donor who had recovered from COVID-19. The CDR3 runs from the conserved cysteine through the conserved F or W. The D gene is left open where the match is weak. Clone size is not always given. Where it is, it says once, few, many or a class for expanded clones.

CDR3aa: CASSLGGANTGELFF
CDR3nt: TGTGCCAGTAGTCTCGGGGGAGCGAACACCGGGGAGCTGTTTTTT
abundance: -
j_gene: TRBJ2-2
d_gene: -
v_gene: TRBV19

CDR3aa: CASSDPSAGELFF
CDR3nt: TGCGCCAGCAGTGATCCTAGCGCCGGGGAGCTGTTTTTT
abundance: -
j_gene: TRBJ2-2
d_gene: -
v_gene: TRBV10-1

CDR3aa: CASSEGLAAEGMGYGYTF
CDR3nt: TGTGCCAGCAGTGAAGGATTGGCCGCGGAAGGAATGGGTTATGGCTACACCTTC
abundance: -
j_gene: TRBJ1-2
d_gene: -
v_gene: TRBV6-1

CDR3aa: CAISESVAGVVEDEQYF
CDR3nt: TGTGCCATCAGTGAGTCTGTAGCGGGAGTGGTGGAAGACGAGCAGTACTTC
abundance: -
j_gene: TRBJ2-7
d_gene: TRBD2
v_gene: TRBV10-3

CDR3aa: CASISGGQNTGELFF
CDR3nt: TGTGCCAGCATTTCGGGGGGGCAAAACACCGGGGAGCTGTTTTTT
abundance: -
j_gene: TRBJ2-2
d_gene: TRBD2
v_gene: TRBV7-2

CDR3aa: CASSHGTGKSGDTQYF
CDR3nt: TGTGCCAGCAGCCACGGAACAGGCAAATCGGGGGATACGCAGTATTTT
abundance: -
j_gene: TRBJ2-3
d_gene: -
v_gene: TRBV21-1

CDR3aa: CASSLEPRETQYF
CDR3nt: TGTGCCAGCAGTTTGGAACCACGAGAGACCCAGTACTTC
abundance: -
j_gene: TRBJ2-5
d_gene: -
v_gene: TRBV27

CDR3aa: CSARDRQFQETQYF
CDR3nt: TGCAGTGCTAGAGATCGGCAGTTCCAAGAGACCCAGTACTTC
abundance: -
j_gene: TRBJ2-5
d_gene: -
v_gene: TRBV20-1

CDR3aa: CASAPPGTSFHEQYF
CDR3nt: TGTGCCAGCGCCCCCCCAGGGACTAGTTTCCACGAGCAGTACTTC
abundance: -
j_gene: TRBJ2-7
d_gene: TRBD2
v_gene: TRBV27

CDR3aa: CASSTLAGAYNEQFF
CDR3nt: TGTGCCAGCAGCACACTAGCGGGAGCGTACAATGAGCAGTTCTTC
abundance: -
j_gene: TRBJ2-1
d_gene: TRBD2
v_gene: TRBV7-3

CDR3aa: CASSEHLGYGYTF
CDR3nt: TGTGCCAGCAGCGAGCACTTGGGGTATGGCTACACCTTC
abundance: few
j_gene: TRBJ1-2
d_gene: -
v_gene: TRBV11-2

CDR3aa: CATSRDRGGWTFGGYTF
CDR3nt: TGTGCCACCAGCAGAGATCGGGGGGGCTGGACCTTCGGGGGCTACACCTTC
abundance: few
j_gene: TRBJ1-2
d_gene: -
v_gene: TRBV15

CDR3aa: CASREYEQYF
CDR3nt: TGTGCCAGCAGGGAGTACGAGCAGTACTTC
abundance: -
j_gene: TRBJ2-7
d_gene: -
v_gene: TRBV6-1

CDR3aa: CASSSGRGGSEQFF
CDR3nt: TGTGCCAGTAGTAGCGGGAGAGGGGGAAGTGAGCAGTTCTTC
abundance: -
j_gene: TRBJ2-1
d_gene: -
v_gene: TRBV19

CDR3aa: CASSDSGPGEQFF
CDR3nt: TGTGCCAGCAGTGACTCTGGGCCGGGAGAGCAGTTCTTC
abundance: medium-sized
j_gene: TRBJ2-1
d_gene: -
v_gene: TRBV6-4

CDR3aa: CSARDREAVNQPQHF
CDR3nt: TGCAGTGCTAGAGATCGAGAGGCGGTTAATCAGCCCCAGCATTTT
abundance: -
j_gene: TRBJ1-5
d_gene: -
v_gene: TRBV20-1

CDR3aa: CSAGPAPQHF
CDR3nt: TGCAGTGCCGGGCCCGCGCCCCAGCATTTT
abundance: -
j_gene: TRBJ1-5
d_gene: -
v_gene: TRBV20-1

CDR3aa: CASSTQGTQNQPQHF
CDR3nt: TGTGCCAGTAGCACACAGGGGACCCAGAATCAGCCCCAGCATTTT
abundance: few
j_gene: TRBJ1-5
d_gene: TRBD1
v_gene: TRBV19

CDR3aa: CAWSVLGYDSPLHF
CDR3nt: TGTGCCTGGAGTGTACTTGGGTACGACTCACCCCTCCACTTT
abundance: -
j_gene: TRBJ1-6
d_gene: -
v_gene: TRBV30

CDR3aa: CASSLKLRVLTGNTIYF
CDR3nt: TGTGCCAGCAGCTTAAAATTACGAGTCCTCACAGGGAACACCATATATTTT
abundance: few
j_gene: TRBJ1-3
d_gene: -
v_gene: TRBV7-3

CDR3aa: CASSGGAELHTGELFF
CDR3nt: TGTGCCAGCAGTGGGGGTGCCGAGCTACACACCGGGGAGCTGTTTTTT
abundance: -
j_gene: TRBJ2-2
d_gene: -
v_gene: TRBV27

CDR3aa: CASSLGTGLSEKLFF
CDR3nt: TGTGCCAGCAGCTTGGGAACAGGGTTGAGTGAAAAACTGTTTTTT
abundance: -
j_gene: TRBJ1-4
d_gene: -
v_gene: TRBV11-2

CDR3aa: CAWSASLGPQHF
CDR3nt: TGTGCCTGGAGTGCCTCGTTAGGGCCCCAGCATTTT
abundance: few
j_gene: TRBJ1-5
d_gene: -
v_gene: TRBV30

CDR3aa: CASGVPGQGDSPLHF
CDR3nt: TGTGCCAGCGGAGTTCCGGGACAGGGGGATTCACCCCTCCACTTT
abundance: -
j_gene: TRBJ1-6
d_gene: TRBD1
v_gene: TRBV28

CDR3aa: CATSRAESNTEAFF
CDR3nt: TGTGCCACCAGCAGAGCAGAATCGAACACTGAAGCTTTCTTT
abundance: few
j_gene: TRBJ1-1
d_gene: -
v_gene: TRBV15

CDR3aa: CASSLPGVTYEQYF
CDR3nt: TGTGCCAGCAGTTTGCCAGGGGTGACCTACGAGCAGTACTTC
abundance: -
j_gene: TRBJ2-7
d_gene: -
v_gene: TRBV28

CDR3aa: CASSILRDSNTDTQYF
CDR3nt: TGTGCCAGCTCAATACTTAGGGACAGCAACACAGATACGCAGTATTTT
abundance: -
j_gene: TRBJ2-3
d_gene: TRBD1
v_gene: TRBV5-4

CDR3aa: CASSQGLGPNNSPLHF
CDR3nt: TGTGCCAGCAGCCAGGGACTTGGGCCCAATAATTCACCCCTCCACTTT
abundance: -
j_gene: TRBJ1-6
d_gene: -
v_gene: TRBV9

CDR3aa: CSVEVGVSPYEAFF
CDR3nt: TGCAGCGTTGAAGTCGGGGTTAGCCCCTATGAAGCTTTCTTT
abundance: -
j_gene: TRBJ1-1
d_gene: -
v_gene: TRBV29-1

CDR3aa: CASSRGRYEQYF
CDR3nt: TGTGCCAGCAGCAGGGGCCGCTACGAGCAGTACTTC
abundance: -
j_gene: TRBJ2-7
d_gene: -
v_gene: TRBV7-2

CDR3aa: CASRRTVDQPQHF
CDR3nt: TGTGCCAGTAGAAGGACCGTCGATCAGCCCCAGCATTTT
abundance: -
j_gene: TRBJ1-5
d_gene: -
v_gene: TRBV19

CDR3aa: CASSDGGPNTEAFF
CDR3nt: TGTGCCAGCAGTGACGGGGGCCCTAACACTGAAGCTTTCTTT
abundance: -
j_gene: TRBJ1-1
d_gene: -
v_gene: TRBV6-4

CDR3aa: CASSLQESDTQYF
CDR3nt: TGCGCCAGCAGCTTACAGGAGTCAGATACGCAGTATTTT
abundance: -
j_gene: TRBJ2-3
d_gene: -
v_gene: TRBV5-1

CDR3aa: CAWSPTGGNTIYF
CDR3nt: TGTGCCTGGAGCCCGACGGGGGGAAACACCATATATTTT
abundance: once
j_gene: TRBJ1-3
d_gene: -
v_gene: TRBV30

CDR3aa: CSAKNSRFFSYEQYF
CDR3nt: TGCAGTGCTAAAAATAGCCGATTTTTTTCCTACGAGCAGTACTTC
abundance: -
j_gene: TRBJ2-7
d_gene: -
v_gene: TRBV20-1

CDR3aa: CASGLGRSTDTQYF
CDR3nt: TGTGCCAGCGGTCTGGGGAGGAGCACAGATACGCAGTATTTT
abundance: -
j_gene: TRBJ2-3
d_gene: -
v_gene: TRBV7-9

CDR3aa: CASTAGGVNTGELFF
CDR3nt: TGCGCCAGCACCGCGGGAGGGGTGAACACCGGGGAGCTGTTTTTT
abundance: -
j_gene: TRBJ2-2
d_gene: TRBD2
v_gene: TRBV5-1

CDR3aa: CATSPLSDYEQYF
CDR3nt: TGTGCCACCAGCCCCTTGTCGGACTACGAGCAGTACTTC
abundance: -
j_gene: TRBJ2-7
d_gene: -
v_gene: TRBV15

CDR3aa: CASSFTTDTQYF
CDR3nt: TGTGCCAGCAGCTTTACCACAGATACGCAGTATTTT
abundance: -
j_gene: TRBJ2-3
d_gene: -
v_gene: TRBV11-2

CDR3aa: CASSRPTGSTEAFF
CDR3nt: TGTGCCAGCAGTCGCCCAACAGGGAGCACTGAAGCTTTCTTT
abundance: -
j_gene: TRBJ1-1
d_gene: -
v_gene: TRBV28

CDR3aa: CSARLAGGADTQYF
CDR3nt: TGCAGTGCTCGACTAGCGGGAGGGGCGGATACGCAGTATTTT
abundance: -
j_gene: TRBJ2-3
d_gene: TRBD2
v_gene: TRBV20-1

CDR3aa: CASSSDSNQPQHF
CDR3nt: TGTGCCAGCAGCTCGGATAGCAATCAGCCCCAGCATTTT
abundance: once
j_gene: TRBJ1-5
d_gene: -
v_gene: TRBV3-1

CDR3aa: CAWSRQGNYGYTF
CDR3nt: TGTGCCTGGAGTCGACAGGGAAACTATGGCTACACCTTC
abundance: few
j_gene: TRBJ1-2
d_gene: TRBD1
v_gene: TRBV30

CDR3aa: CASSSADEQYF
CDR3nt: TGTGCCAGCAGTTCCGCCGACGAGCAGTACTTC
abundance: -
j_gene: TRBJ2-7
d_gene: -
v_gene: TRBV12-3/TRBV12-4

CDR3aa: CASSQTNQPQHF
CDR3nt: TGTGCCAGCAGCCAGACCAATCAGCCCCAGCATTTT
abundance: -
j_gene: TRBJ1-5
d_gene: -
v_gene: TRBV6-1

CDR3aa: CASSGVSGQGNTEAFF
CDR3nt: TGTGCCAGCAGCGGCGTATCCGGACAGGGGAACACTGAAGCTTTCTTT
abundance: -
j_gene: TRBJ1-1
d_gene: TRBD1
v_gene: TRBV9

CDR3aa: CASSPQSGGRTGELFF
CDR3nt: TGTGCCAGCAGCCCCCAATCGGGGGGGCGGACCGGGGAGCTGTTTTTT
abundance: -
j_gene: TRBJ2-2
d_gene: TRBD2
v_gene: TRBV11-3